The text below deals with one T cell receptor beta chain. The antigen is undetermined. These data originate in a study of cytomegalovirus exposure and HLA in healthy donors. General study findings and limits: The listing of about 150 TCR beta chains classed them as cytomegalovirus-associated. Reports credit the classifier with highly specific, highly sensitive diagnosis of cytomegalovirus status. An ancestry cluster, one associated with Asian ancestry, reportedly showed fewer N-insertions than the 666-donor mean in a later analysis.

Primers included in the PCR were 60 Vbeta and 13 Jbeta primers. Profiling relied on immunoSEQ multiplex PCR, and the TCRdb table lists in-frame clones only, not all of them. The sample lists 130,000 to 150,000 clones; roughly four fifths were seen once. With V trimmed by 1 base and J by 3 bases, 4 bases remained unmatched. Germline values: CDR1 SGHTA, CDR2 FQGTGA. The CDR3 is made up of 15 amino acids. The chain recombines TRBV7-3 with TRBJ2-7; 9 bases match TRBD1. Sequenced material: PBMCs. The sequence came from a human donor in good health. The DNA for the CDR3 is TGTGCCAGCAGCTTAAGGGGACAGGGTGTCTACGAGCAGTACTTC. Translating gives CASSLRGQGVYEQYF.